The 28 T cell receptor beta chains in this list originate from one sample, sequenced in a study of T cell repertoires in cytomegalovirus infection. In TCRdb, the reads were re-called with MiXCR into one record per CDR3 protein. This sample carries 100,000 or so distinct CDR3 sequences, 20% to 25% of them seen once, and the ten largest clones take around 40%. Input material: CD8+ T cells from PBMCs. These receptors were obtained from a human donor in good health (CMV status not recorded). Some clones in this sample may be carry-over from other donors' samples.

This clonotype was detected many times. The genes are TRBV7-8 and TRBJ2-5, with D hard to call. CDR3 length equals 15 residues. Trimming took 1 base from V and 5 from J, leaving 14 bases between them. Germline V gene lookup returns CDR1 SGHVS and CDR2 FQNEAQ. CDR3 nucleotide sequence: TGTGCCAGCAGCTTAGGTTACAGCCCTCGCGAGACCCAGTACTTC. Its translation: CASSLGYSPRETQYF.

This clonotype was observed many times. The V gene is TRBV7-6, the J gene TRBJ2-1, with 9 positions matching TRBD2. This CDR3 region has 17 residues. V was clipped by 2 bases and J by 1 base; unmatched bases: 6. Germline V gives CDR1 SGHVS, CDR2 FNYEAQ. The CDR3 protein is CASSLSLAGWSYNEQFF. The CDR3 nucleotides are TGTGCCAGCAGCTTAAGCCTAGCGGGATGGTCCTACAATGAGCAGTTCTTC.

The chain uses TRBV28 and TRBJ2-5, with D possibly being TRBD2 (5 bases). CDR3 length: 16 residues. Germline V gene data show CDR1 as MDHEN and CDR2 as SYDVKM. The ends were cut back, 3 bases at V and 1 base at J, with 15 bases in the middle. Here the CDR3 DNA reads TGTGCCAGCAGTTTTAATGAAAGACTACTCCAAGAGACCCAGTACTTC. It specifies CASSFNERLLQETQYF.

This clonotype was counted many times. The chain joins TRBV7-9 to TRBJ2-7; D gene uncertain. Per the germline V gene, CDR1 is SEHNR and CDR2 is FQNEAQ (reference sequence). The V gene lost 5 bases and the J gene lost 5 bases, with 13 bases spanning the gap. The CDR3 runs to 13 residues. DNA for the CDR3: TGTGCCAGCAGCCTCCTGGCCTCGGACGAGCAGTACTTC. Residues: CASSLLASDEQYF.

The V call is TRBV6-2 or TRBV6-3, the J call TRBJ1-1; 7 bases fit TRBD1. Trimming took 5 bases from V and 7 from J; bases not matched to a gene: 10. CDR3 length: 14 residues. From germline, CDR1 is MNHEY and CDR2 SVGEGT. CDR3 sequence (DNA): TGTGCCAGCAGTCCCGGGACAGATATCGGTGAAGCTTTCTTT. This sequence encodes CASSPGTDIGEAFF.

This clonotype was seen ten or more times. The chain couples TRBV5-4 to TRBJ2-2; 11 bases agree with TRBD2. The CDR3 consists of 17 residues. With 4 bases clipped from V and 6 bases from J, the junction kept 11 bases outside the gene matches. CDR1 and CDR2 (germline): SGHNT, YYREEE (reference sequence). The CDR3 loop is CASSEDSGGAHAGELFF. Written as DNA, the CDR3 is TGTGCCAGCAGCGAGGATAGCGGGGGGGCCCACGCCGGGGAGCTGTTTTTT.

This clonotype was seen more than once but under ten times. For the CDR3, the DNA is TGTGCCAGCAGTCCGGACATGGATACGCAGTATTTT. Encoded protein: CASSPDMDTQYF. The chain uses TRBV12-3 or TRBV12-4 and TRBJ2-3; D is possibly TRBD1 (5 bases). V lost 5 bases and J 6 bases, leaving 9 bases between the germline ends. The CDR3 spans 12 residues.

V and J are TRBV9 and TRBJ2-7; the D gene is possibly TRBD1 (6 bases). The CDR3 loop spans 14 amino acids. Per the germline V gene, CDR1 is SGDLS and CDR2 is YYNGEE. Trimming shortened V by 3 bases and J by 5 bases, and 15 bases separated the two germline ends. This CDR3 is CASSALDRFDEQYF. The DNA of the CDR3 is TGTGCCAGCAGCGCTCTGGACAGATTCGACGAGCAGTACTTC. The full variable domain, completed using reference TRBV9 and TRBJ2-7, is DSGVTQTPKHLITATGQRVTLRCSPRSGDLSVYWYQQSLDQGLQFLIQYYNGEERAKGNILERFSAQQFPDLHSELNLSSLELGDSALYFCASSALDRFDEQYFGPGTRLTVT.

The table lists this clonotype with a few counts. J is TRBJ2-7 and V is TRBV20-1; D gene unclear. This CDR3 comprises 14 residues. Germline assignment: CDR1 DFQATT and CDR2 SNEGSKA (reference sequence). V lost 3 bases to trimming and J lost 0 bases, with 12 bases between them. The CDR3 coding sequence is TGCAGTGCTAGTGGCCAGACCAACTCCTACGAGCAGTACTTC. Its translation: CSASGQTNSYEQYF.

This clonotype was seen more than once but under ten times. The chain employs TRBV7-4 and TRBJ2-7, with D perhaps TRBD2 (5 bases). This CDR3 has 14 amino acids. From germline, CDR1 is SGHVT and CDR2 SQSDAQ. Trimming removed 5 bases from V and 2 bases from J, with 13 bases in between. In DNA, the CDR3 is TGTGCCAGCAGCCCACCCGGGGTGGCCTACGAGCAGTACTTC. The encoded protein is CASSPPGVAYEQYF.

V usage is TRBV4-3 and J usage is TRBJ1-2; perhaps TRBD1 as D (6 bases). CDR3 length: 18 amino acids. CDR1 and CDR2 (germline): LGHNA, YSLEER. Trimming removed 0 bases from V and 4 bases from J, with 21 bases in between. Here the CDR3 DNA reads TGCGCCAGCAGCCAAGACGCCCTAGTGGGGGGCGCAGGCTATGGCTACACCTTC. It translates to CASSQDALVGGAGYGYTF.

This clonotype was seen a handful of times. This chain links TRBV7-3 with TRBJ2-1; perhaps TRBD1 as D (5 bases). Trimming shortened V by 4 bases and J by 4 bases, and 14 bases separated the two germline ends. This CDR3 region has 15 residues. Looked up from germline, CDR1 is SGHTA and CDR2 is FQGTGA. The CDR3 protein is CASSSLERQYNEQFF. CDR3 nucleotides: TGTGCCAGCAGCTCCCTAGAAAGACAGTACAATGAGCAGTTCTTC.

In DNA, the CDR3 is TGTGCCAGCAGTAGCTTGGGACAGGGAGGAAACACCATATATTTT. This encodes CASSSLGQGGNTIYF. The chain couples TRBV12-3 or TRBV12-4 to TRBJ1-3; the match to TRBD1 covers 9 bases. Trimming cost V 5 bases and J 4 bases; bases outside gene matches: 6. The CDR3 sequence is 15 residues long.

This clonotype was detected only a few times. V usage is TRBV7-9 and J usage is TRBJ2-1; TRBD2 matches at 9 bases. From germline, CDR1 is SEHNR and CDR2 FQNEAQ (reference sequence). V shed 5 bases and J 8 bases; nucleotides not matched to a gene: 16. CDR3 size: 17 residues. This CDR3 is CASSSPGLALAEDEQFF. In DNA, the CDR3 is TGTGCCAGCAGCAGCCCGGGACTAGCTTTAGCCGAAGATGAGCAGTTCTTC.

Many counts were recorded for this clonotype. The chain carries TRBV11-2 and TRBJ2-3; D unresolved. V lost 1 base to trimming and J lost 1 base, with 6 bases between them. Germline V gives CDR1 SGHAT, CDR2 FQNNGV. This CDR3 comprises 14 residues. The CDR3 DNA reads TGTGCCAGCAGCTTAGGAGGAGGCACAGATACGCAGTATTTT. Translated: CASSLGGGTDTQYF. Full variable domain (remainder filled in from reference TRBV11-2 and TRBJ2-3): EAGVAQSPRYKIIEKRQSVAFWCNPISGHATLYWYQQILGQGPKLLIQFQNNGVVDDSQLPKDRFSAERLKGVDSTLKIQPAKLEDSAVYLCASSLGGGTDTQYFGPGTRLTVL.

This clonotype was observed a handful of times. The chain uses TRBV7-9 and TRBJ1-6; TRBD1 aligns across 9 bases. CDR1 SEHNR and CDR2 FQNEAQ come from the germline V gene (reference sequence). This CDR3 comprises 15 residues. V trimming: 5 bases; J trimming: 9 bases; junction bases outside the gene matches: 8. This CDR3 reads CASSLLTGGSSPLHF. For the CDR3, the DNA is TGTGCCAGCAGCCTCCTGACAGGGGGAAGTTCACCCCTCCACTTT.

In this sample, this clonotype turned up a few times. CDR3 protein: CASSYQGLAFF. Here the CDR3 DNA reads TGTGCCAGCAGTTATCAGGGACTAGCTTTCTTT. V is TRBV6-1 and J is TRBJ1-1, with D tentatively TRBD1 (5 bases). The V end was cut by 5 bases, the J end by 10 bases, with 11 bases between. This CDR3 has 11 amino acids. Germline assignment: CDR1 MNHNS and CDR2 SASEGT.

This clonotype was counted between two and nine times. CDR3 sequence: CASSSTWDRAEYEQYF. The CDR3 nucleotides read TGTGCCAGCAGCTCGACCTGGGACAGGGCTGAGTACGAGCAGTACTTC. The gene calls are TRBV7-9 and TRBJ2-7; 9 bases agree with TRBD1. The CDR3 runs 16 residues. Trimming took 4 bases from V and 4 from J; bases not matched to a gene: 11. Germline lookup yields CDR1 SEHNR and CDR2 FQNEAQ (reference sequence).

This CDR3 is CASSFFPVPNTVRGIYEQYF. CDR3 bases: TGTGCCAGCAGTTTCTTTCCCGTTCCTAACACGGTGAGAGGGATATACGAGCAGTACTTC. This chain links TRBV28 with TRBJ2-7; a possible D gene is TRBD2 (5 bases). The germline V gene encodes CDR1 MDHEN and CDR2 SYDVKM. This CDR3 contains 20 residues. Trimming removed 3 bases at V and 4 bases at J, with 31 bases between.

This clonotype showed up just a few times. The chain couples TRBV11-2 to TRBJ2-2; D possibly matches TRBD1 or TRBD2 (6 bases each). Trimming left V 3 bases short and J 7 bases short, with 24 bases between. Germline V gene lookup returns CDR1 SGHAT and CDR2 FQNNGV. The CDR3 consists of 18 residues. The CDR3 DNA follows: TGTGCCAGCAGCTTCCTAAGAAAGGGGGGAAGCGGCCTCGGGGAGCTGTTTTTT. The encoded protein is CASSFLRKGGSGLGELFF.

This clonotype occurred many times. This chain links TRBV7-8 with TRBJ2-2; D is possibly TRBD1 (6 bases). CDR1 SGHVS and CDR2 FQNEAQ come from the germline V gene. The CDR3 contains 15 residues. Trimming took off 5 bases at V and 2 bases at J, with 12 bases between the two ends. CDR3 nucleotide sequence: TGTGCCAGCAGCACCCCGGGACACAACACCGGGGAGCTGTTTTTT. Its translation is CASSTPGHNTGELFF.

This clonotype was counted at least ten times. The CDR3 DNA follows: TGTGCCAGCAGCCAGGGATTTGGGGGCAATCAGCCCCAGCATTTT. It translates to CASSQGFGGNQPQHF. V and J are TRBV7-8 and TRBJ1-5; tentative D call: TRBD1 (5 bases). The CDR3 sequence is 15 residues long. Germline assignment: CDR1 SGHVS and CDR2 FQNEAQ. V shed 5 bases and J shed 2 bases, with 13 bases lying between them.

This clonotype showed up many times. V gene TRBV6-5 combines with J gene TRBJ1-1; no reliable D call. CDR3 length: 14 amino acids. The V end lost 8 bases, the J end lost 6 bases, and 19 bases lay between the germline ends. Germline CDR1 and CDR2: MNHEY and SVGAGI. The CDR3 region has the DNA TGTGCCAGCTCCGAAGGGCAGGTTAGATCTGAAGCTTTCTTT. Protein: CASSEGQVRSEAFF.

J is TRBJ2-7 and V is TRBV11-1; no firm D call. This CDR3 spans 15 amino acids. V dropped 1 base and J dropped 0 bases, with 10 bases sitting between them. Germline values: CDR1 SGHAT, CDR2 FQDESV (reference sequence). CDR3 in DNA: TGTGCCAGCAGCTTAGAGGCCAGTTACTCCTACGAGCAGTACTTC. Amino acid sequence: CASSLEASYSYEQYF.

This clonotype was detected only once. This sequence joins TRBV6-2 or TRBV6-3 and TRBJ1-1; weak D call: TRBD1 (5 bases). The CDR3 is 13 amino acids. V lost 10 bases, J lost 3 bases, and 15 bases lay in between. Germline CDR1 reads MNHEY; CDR2 reads SVGEGT. Written as DNA, the CDR3 is TGTGCCACCGCTTCAGGGACTTACACTGAAGCTTTCTTT. The encoded protein is CATASGTYTEAFF.

The chain carries TRBV28 and TRBJ2-7, with TRBD1 as a possible D gene (5 bases). Germline CDR1 and CDR2: MDHEN and SYDVKM. The V end was cut by 1 base, the J end by 4 bases, with 11 bases between. CDR3 length equals 14 residues. CDR3 nucleotide sequence: TGTGCCAGCAGTTTATCGGACACAGAATACGAGCAGTACTTC. Translated, it gives CASSLSDTEYEQYF.

This clonotype was counted once. The chain combines TRBV12-5 with TRBJ2-7, with D unresolved. The germline V gene encodes CDR1 LGHNT and CDR2 FRNRAP. Trimming shortened V by 5 bases and J by 6 bases, and 8 bases separated the two germline ends. The CDR3 loop spans 11 amino acids. The CDR3 coding sequence is TGTGCTAGTGGTCAGCTCTCCGAGCAGTACTTC. It yields the protein CASGQLSEQYF. Full variable domain (missing parts from reference TRBV12-5 and TRBJ2-7): DARVTQTPRHKVTEMGQEVTMRCQPILGHNTVFWYRQTMMQGLELLAYFRNRAPLDDSGMPKDRFSAEMPDATLATLKIQPSEPRDSAVYFCASGQLSEQYFGPGTRLTVT.

V gene TRBV7-9 combines with J gene TRBJ2-1, with 9 bases aligning to TRBD1. The length of the CDR3 is 18 residues. The germline CDR1 and CDR2 sequences are SEHNR and FQNEAQ (reference sequence). V lost 6 bases to trimming and J lost 1 base; unmatched junction nucleotides: 13. The CDR3 is CASRQPSGQGSSYNEQFF. CDR3 DNA sequence: TGTGCCAGCAGACAACCGTCTGGACAGGGGTCATCCTACAATGAGCAGTTCTTC.